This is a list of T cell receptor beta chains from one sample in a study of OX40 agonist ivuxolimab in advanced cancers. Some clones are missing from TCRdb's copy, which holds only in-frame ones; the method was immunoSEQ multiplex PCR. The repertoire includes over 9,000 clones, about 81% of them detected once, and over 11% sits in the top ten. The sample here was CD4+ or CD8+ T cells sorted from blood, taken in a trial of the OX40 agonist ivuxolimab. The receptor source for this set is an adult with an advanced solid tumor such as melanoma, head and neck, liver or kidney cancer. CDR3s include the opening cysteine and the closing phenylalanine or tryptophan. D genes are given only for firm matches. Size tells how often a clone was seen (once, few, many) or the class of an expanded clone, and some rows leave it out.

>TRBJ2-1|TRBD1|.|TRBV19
CASSMGQLYNEQFF
TGTGCCAGTAGTATGGGACAGTTGTACAATGAGCAGTTCTTC
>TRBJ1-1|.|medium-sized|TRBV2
CASRSGLENTEAFF
TGTGCCAGCAGGTCAGGGTTGGAGAACACTGAAGCTTTCTTT
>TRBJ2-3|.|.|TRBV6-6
CASSLRASDSLDTQYF
TGTGCCAGCAGTCTCCGGGCCTCTGACTCTCTCGATACGCAGTATTTT
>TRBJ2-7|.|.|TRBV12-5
CASGLWVYEQYF
TGTGCTAGTGGTCTTTGGGTCTACGAGCAGTACTTC
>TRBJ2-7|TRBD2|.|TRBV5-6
CASSSLAGGTIYEQYF
TGTGCCAGCAGCTCCTTAGCGGGGGGAACGATCTACGAGCAGTACTTC
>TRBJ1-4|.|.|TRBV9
CASEGRGLFPPGEKLFF
TGTGCCAGCGAGGGGAGAGGACTTTTCCCCCCCGGGGAAAAACTGTTTTTT
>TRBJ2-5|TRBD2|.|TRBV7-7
CASSFGGSRGEETQYF
TGTGCTAGCAGCTTTGGCGGGAGTCGGGGTGAGGAGACCCAGTACTTC
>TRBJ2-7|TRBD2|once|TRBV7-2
CASSPFPTSEAYEQYF
TGTGCCAGCAGCCCCTTCCCCACTAGCGAAGCCTACGAGCAGTACTTC
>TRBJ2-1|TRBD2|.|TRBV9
CASSSPAGGLDEQFF
TGTGCCAGCAGCTCCCCAGCGGGGGGGCTTGATGAGCAGTTCTTC
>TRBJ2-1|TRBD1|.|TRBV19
CASTQGDRGHNEQFF
TGTGCCAGTACCCAGGGGGACAGGGGGCACAATGAGCAGTTCTTC
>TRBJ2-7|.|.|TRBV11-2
CASSLKAGLGVYEQYF
TGTGCCAGCAGCTTAAAGGCAGGGTTAGGGGTCTACGAGCAGTACTTC
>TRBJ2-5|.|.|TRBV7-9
CASTRNAGQETQYF
TGTGCCAGCACCCGTAATGCGGGGCAAGAGACCCAGTACTTC
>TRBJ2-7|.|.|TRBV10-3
CAISERGAGGEQYF
TGTGCCATCAGTGAGAGGGGGGCAGGGGGCGAGCAGTACTTC
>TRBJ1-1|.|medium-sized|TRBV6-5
CASSLFQGFEAFF
TGTGCCAGCAGTCTGTTTCAGGGATTTGAAGCTTTCTTT
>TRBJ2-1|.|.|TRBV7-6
CASSFSNEQFF
TGTGCCAGCAGCTTCTCGAATGAGCAGTTCTTC
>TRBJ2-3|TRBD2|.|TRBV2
CAPSGREGTDTQYF
TGTGCCCCCAGCGGGCGGGAGGGAACAGATACGCAGTATTTT
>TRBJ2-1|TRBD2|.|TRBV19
CASSMRREPYNEQFF
TGTGCCAGTAGTATGAGGCGGGAGCCCTACAATGAGCAGTTCTTC
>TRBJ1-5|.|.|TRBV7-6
CASSLLEGNQPQHF
TGTGCCAGCAGCTTATTGGAGGGCAATCAGCCCCAGCATTTT
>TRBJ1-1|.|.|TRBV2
CASSADKREAFF
TGTGCCAGCAGTGCCGACAAAAGGGAAGCTTTCTTT
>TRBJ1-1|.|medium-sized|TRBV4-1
CASSQDPGTNTEAFF
TGCGCCAGCAGCCAAGACCCCGGGACGAACACTGAAGCTTTCTTT
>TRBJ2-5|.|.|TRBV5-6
CASSAFGGETQYF
TGTGCCAGCAGCGCGTTCGGGGGCGAGACCCAGTACTTC
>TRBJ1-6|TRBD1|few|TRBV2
CASSRGTASFNSPLHF
TGTGCCAGCAGTCGTGGGACAGCCTCTTTTAATTCACCCCTCCACTTT
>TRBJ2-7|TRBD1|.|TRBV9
CASSGGQGYEQYF
TGTGCCAGCAGCGGGGGACAGGGTTACGAGCAGTACTTC
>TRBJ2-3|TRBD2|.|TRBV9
CASSVATSGVSDTQYF
TGTGCCAGCAGCGTAGCTACTAGCGGGGTTTCCGATACGCAGTATTTT
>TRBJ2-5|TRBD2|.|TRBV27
CASSNTLAGEETQYF
TGTGCCAGCAGCAATACACTAGCGGGAGAAGAGACCCAGTACTTC
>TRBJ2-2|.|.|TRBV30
CAWSLGGGELFF
TGTGCCTGGAGTTTAGGTGGCGGGGAGCTGTTTTTT
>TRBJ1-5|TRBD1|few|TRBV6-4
CASSYSGQGSNQPQHF
TGTGCCAGCAGTTACTCAGGACAGGGCAGCAATCAGCCCCAGCATTTT
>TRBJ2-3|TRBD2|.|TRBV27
CASTPWEGGTDTQYF
TGTGCCAGCACCCCTTGGGAGGGAGGAACGGATACGCAGTATTTT
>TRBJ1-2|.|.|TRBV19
CASTKPRTTAVYGYTF
TGTGCCAGTACGAAGCCAAGGACGACGGCCGTCTATGGCTACACCTTC
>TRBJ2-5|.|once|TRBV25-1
CASGQETQYF
TGTGCCAGCGGCCAAGAGACCCAGTACTTC
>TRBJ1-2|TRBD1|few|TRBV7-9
CASSAVGTGVYGYTF
TGTGCCAGCAGCGCCGTGGGGACAGGGGTTTATGGCTACACCTTC
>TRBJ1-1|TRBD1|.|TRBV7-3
CASSQTGGQNTEAFF
TGTGCCAGCAGCCAGACAGGGGGTCAGAACACTGAAGCTTTCTTT
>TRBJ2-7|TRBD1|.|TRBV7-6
CASSSRGTEGSYEQYF
TGTGCCAGCAGCTCGAGGGGGACAGAGGGATCCTACGAGCAGTACTTC
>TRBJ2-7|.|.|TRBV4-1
CASSQELEMSSYEQYF
TGCGCCAGCAGCCAAGAATTGGAGATGAGCTCCTACGAGCAGTACTTC
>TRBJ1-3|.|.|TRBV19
CASRDRGGNTIYF
TGTGCCAGTAGGGACAGAGGAGGAAACACCATATATTTT
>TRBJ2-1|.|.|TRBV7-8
CASSLAVRDYNEQFF
TGTGCCAGCAGCTTAGCGGTCAGAGATTACAATGAGCAGTTCTTC
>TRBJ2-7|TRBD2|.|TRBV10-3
CAIREATYEQYF
TGTGCCATCCGGGAGGCTACCTACGAGCAGTACTTC
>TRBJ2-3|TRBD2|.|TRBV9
CASSPGGLAEGRDTQYF
TGTGCCAGCAGCCCAGGGGGACTAGCGGAAGGAAGAGATACGCAGTATTTT
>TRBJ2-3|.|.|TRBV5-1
CASSGGSQGTDTQYF
TGCGCCAGCAGCGGAGGCTCGCAGGGCACAGATACGCAGTATTTT
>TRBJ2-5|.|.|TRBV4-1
CASSQEGQRQETQYF
TGCGCCAGCAGCCAAGAGGGGCAAAGGCAAGAGACCCAGTACTTC
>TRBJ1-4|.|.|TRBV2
CASRQPATNEKLFF
TGTGCCAGCAGACAGCCTGCAACTAATGAAAAACTGTTTTTT
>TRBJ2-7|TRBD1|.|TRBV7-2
CASSTTGFDEQYF
TGTGCCAGCAGCACGACAGGGTTCGACGAGCAGTACTTC
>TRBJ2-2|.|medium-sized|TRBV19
CASSLSGSNTGELFF
TGTGCCAGTAGCCTTAGCGGCTCGAACACCGGGGAGCTGTTTTTT
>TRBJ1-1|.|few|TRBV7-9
CASSPAVVNTEAFF
TGTGCCAGCAGCCCAGCCGTCGTGAACACTGAAGCTTTCTTT
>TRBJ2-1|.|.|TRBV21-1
CASRYNEQFF
TGTGCCAGCAGGTACAATGAGCAGTTCTTC
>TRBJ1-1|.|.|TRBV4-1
CASSQGYREFIEAFF
TGCGCCAGCAGCCAAGGTTACAGAGAATTTATTGAAGCTTTCTTT
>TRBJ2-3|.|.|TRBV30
CASSLTSDTQYF
TGTGCCTCCTCCCTGACTTCAGATACGCAGTATTTT